Presented here are 9 T cell receptor beta chains from one specimen sequenced in a study of monozygotic twins with inflammatory bowel disease. TCRdb re-called the 5' RACE reads and shows each CDR3 protein once, DNA omitted. The repertoire table contains some 210,000 distinct CDR3 sequences. The sample consisted of blood. The receptors here all came from a human donor with ulcerative colitis or Crohn's disease, or a healthy co-twin of an affected twin (not recorded which).

The chain carries TRBV7-9 and TRBJ1-3. This CDR3 has 17 amino acids. Germline lookup yields CDR1 SEHNR and CDR2 FQNEAQ (reference sequence). CDR3 region: CASSLEGGRDGGNTIYF.

The chain uses TRBV7-9 and TRBJ1-4; TCRdb gives TRBD1 as the D gene, but with no DNA this cannot be confirmed. The CDR3 runs 13 residues. The germline V gene has CDR1 SEHNR and CDR2 FQNEAQ (reference sequence). CDR3 amino acids: CASSLSAPGKLFF. The full variable domain, its missing parts supplied by reference TRBV7-9 and TRBJ1-4, is DTGVSQNPRHKITKRGQNVTFRCDPISEHNRLYWYRQTLGQGPEFLTYFQNEAQLEKSRLLSDRFSAERPKGSFSTLEIQRTEQGDSAMYLCASSLSAPGKLFFGSGTQLSVL.

The chain has TRBV2 and TRBJ2-3; TCRdb gives TRBD1 as the D gene, but with no DNA this cannot be confirmed. Germline lookup yields CDR1 SNHLY and CDR2 FYNNEI. The length of the CDR3 is 15 residues. The CDR3 loop is CASSPRRRAGDTQYF.

The V call is TRBV29-1, the J call TRBJ1-1; TCRdb reports TRBD1, a call that lacks DNA to check it against. Germline values: CDR1 SQVTM, CDR2 ANQGSEA. The CDR3 extends over 13 amino acids. The CDR3 loop reads CSVAGQGGTEAFF.

The chain is built from TRBV10-3 and TRBJ2-7; no DNA is available, so the TRBD1 call from TCRdb remains unchecked. The germline gives CDR1 ENHRY, CDR2 SYGVKD. The CDR3 has 16 residues. CDR3: CAIRGNRDVDTYEQYF.

The rearrangement joins TRBV11-1 to TRBJ2-5; without DNA, the TCRdb call of TRBD2 cannot be checked. Germline lookup yields CDR1 SGHAT and CDR2 FQDESV (reference sequence). The CDR3 has 19 residues. CDR3: CASSHERTGLAWRKETQYF.

The chain is built from TRBV7-2 and TRBJ2-3; TCRdb calls TRBD1, which cannot be checked without DNA. The CDR3 spans 17 residues. CDR1 and CDR2 (germline): SGHTA, FQGNSA. CDR3 loop: CASSGGEGQASTDTQYF.

The chain recombines TRBV5-1 with TRBJ2-1; TCRdb designates TRBD1, a call that cannot be tested without DNA. The CDR3 is made up of 14 amino acids. Germline lookup yields CDR1 SGHRS and CDR2 YFSETQ. This chain's CDR3 is CASSMETPGGEQFF.

The chain links TRBV12-3 or TRBV12-4 to TRBJ1-6. CDR3 length: 11 amino acids. CDR3 loop: CASSLWGPLHF.